This T cell receptor beta chain emerged from a study of CD8+CD57+ T cells in acquired aplastic anemia. About the research overall: Yields of DNA that came from sorted CD4+ and CD8+ cells averaged roughly 3.2 ug. General study findings and limits: There were around 28 CD8+ CDR3 sequences that occurred in both patients and controls.

Researchers used genomic DNA as the template to profile TCR beta VDJ and CDR3. TCRdb called the reads again in MiXCR, with one record for every CDR3 protein. The data show some 42,000 distinct CDR3 sequences, 68% seen once. The CDR3 runs to 16 residues. Per the germline V gene, CDR1 is SGDLS and CDR2 is YYNGEE. V dropped 4 bases and J dropped 8 bases, with 21 bases sitting between them. Remarks on this clonotype: What it binds is not known.

This rearrangement joins TRBV9 to TRBJ1-4; D perhaps matches TRBD1 (5 bases). The specimen sequenced was sorted CD4+, CD8+, or CD8+CD57+ T cells (not recorded which) from PBMCs. The sequence derives from a human donor in good health, serving as a control. The CDR3 coding sequence is TGTGCCAGCAGCCCGTCGGTGGGAGGGGACGGGGAAAAACTGTTTTTT. Translating it yields CASSPSVGGDGEKLFF. The whole variable domain, filled in from reference TRBV9 and TRBJ1-4, reads DSGVTQTPKHLITATGQRVTLRCSPRSGDLSVYWYQQSLDQGLQFLIQYYNGEERAKGNILERFSAQQFPDLHSELNLSSLELGDSALYFCASSPSVGGDGEKLFFGSGTQLSVL.